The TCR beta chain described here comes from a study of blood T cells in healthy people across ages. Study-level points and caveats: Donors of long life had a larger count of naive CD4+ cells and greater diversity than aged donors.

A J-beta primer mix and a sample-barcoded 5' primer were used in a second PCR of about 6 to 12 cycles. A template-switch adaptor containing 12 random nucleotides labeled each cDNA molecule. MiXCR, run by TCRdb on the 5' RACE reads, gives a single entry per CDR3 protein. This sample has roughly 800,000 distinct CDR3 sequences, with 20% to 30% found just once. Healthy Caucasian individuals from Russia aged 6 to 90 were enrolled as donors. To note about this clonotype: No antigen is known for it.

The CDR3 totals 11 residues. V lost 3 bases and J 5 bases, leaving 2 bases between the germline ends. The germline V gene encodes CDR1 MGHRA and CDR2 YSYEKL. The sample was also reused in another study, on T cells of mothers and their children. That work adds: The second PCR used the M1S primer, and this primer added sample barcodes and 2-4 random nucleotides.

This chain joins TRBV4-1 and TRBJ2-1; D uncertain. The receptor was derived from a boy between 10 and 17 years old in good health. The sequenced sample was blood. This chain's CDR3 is CASSHNNEQFF. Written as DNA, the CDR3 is TGCGCCAGCAGCCATAACAATGAGCAGTTCTTC.